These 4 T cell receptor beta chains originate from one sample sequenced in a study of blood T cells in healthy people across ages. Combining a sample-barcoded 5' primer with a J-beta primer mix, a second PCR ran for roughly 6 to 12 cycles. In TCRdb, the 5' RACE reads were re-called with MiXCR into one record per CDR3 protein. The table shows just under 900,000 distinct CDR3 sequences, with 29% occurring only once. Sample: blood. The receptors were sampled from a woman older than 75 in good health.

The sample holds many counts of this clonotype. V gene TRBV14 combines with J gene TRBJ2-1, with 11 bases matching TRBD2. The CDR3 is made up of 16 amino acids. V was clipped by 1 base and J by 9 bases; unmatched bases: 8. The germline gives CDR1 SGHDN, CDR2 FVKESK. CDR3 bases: TGTGCCAGCAGCCAAGTGAATAGCGGGGGGGTTGTTGAGCAGTTCTTC. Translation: CASSQVNSGGVVEQFF.

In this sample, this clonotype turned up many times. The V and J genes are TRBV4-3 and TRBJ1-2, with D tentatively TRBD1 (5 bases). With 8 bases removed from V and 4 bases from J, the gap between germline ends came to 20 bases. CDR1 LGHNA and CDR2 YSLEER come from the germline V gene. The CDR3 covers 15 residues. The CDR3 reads CASGAGTLGSYGYTF. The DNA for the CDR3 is TGCGCCAGCGGGGCGGGCACCCTGGGGAGCTATGGCTACACCTTC.

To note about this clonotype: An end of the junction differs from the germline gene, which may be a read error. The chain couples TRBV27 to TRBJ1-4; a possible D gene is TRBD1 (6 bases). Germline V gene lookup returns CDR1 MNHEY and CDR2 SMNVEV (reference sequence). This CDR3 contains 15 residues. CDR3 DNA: TGTGCCAGCAGTACCCACAGGGCAACTAATGAAAAACGGTTTTTT. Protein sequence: CASSTHRATNEKRFF.

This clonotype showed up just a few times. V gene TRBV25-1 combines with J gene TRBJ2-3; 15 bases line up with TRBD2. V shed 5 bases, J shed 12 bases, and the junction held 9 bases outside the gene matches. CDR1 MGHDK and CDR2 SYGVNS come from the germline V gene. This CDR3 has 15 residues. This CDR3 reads CASSPLGLAGGHQYF. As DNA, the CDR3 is TGTGCCAGCAGTCCGCTGGGACTAGCGGGGGGCCATCAGTATTTT.